This T cell receptor (beta chain) was captured by sequencing in a study of T-cell memory formation after mild COVID-19. MiXCR, run by TCRdb on the 5' RACE reads, gives a single entry per CDR3 protein. The sample shows about 350,000 distinct CDR3 sequences, roughly an eighth of them seen only once. The CDR3 is 16 amino acids. The sequencing input was PBMCs or a T cell subset sorted from them (not recorded which). This clonotype was sampled from a man between 18 and 35 years old who had mild COVID-19 (a few samples of this study predate the infection). Cell type and time point are not known. The rearrangement uses TRBV21-1 and TRBJ1-4. TRBV21-1 is annotated as a pseudogene. The CDR3 protein is CASSTATASFNEKLFF. The DNA for the CDR3 is TGTGCCAGCAGCACGGCTACGGCAAGCTTTAATGAAAAACTGTTTTTT.